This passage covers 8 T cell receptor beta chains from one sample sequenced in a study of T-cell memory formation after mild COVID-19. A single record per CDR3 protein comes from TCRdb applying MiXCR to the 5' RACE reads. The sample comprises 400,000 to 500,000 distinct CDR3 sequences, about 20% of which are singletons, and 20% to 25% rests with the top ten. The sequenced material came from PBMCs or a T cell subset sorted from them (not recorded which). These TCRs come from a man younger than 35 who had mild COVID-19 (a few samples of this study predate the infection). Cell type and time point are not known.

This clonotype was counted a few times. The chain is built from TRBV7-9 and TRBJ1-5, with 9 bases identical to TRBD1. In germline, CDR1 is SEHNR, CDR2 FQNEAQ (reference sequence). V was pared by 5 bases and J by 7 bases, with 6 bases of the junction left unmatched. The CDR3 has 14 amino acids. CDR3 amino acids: CASSQQGARQPQHF. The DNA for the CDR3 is TGTGCCAGCAGCCAACAGGGGGCCAGGCAGCCCCAGCATTTT.

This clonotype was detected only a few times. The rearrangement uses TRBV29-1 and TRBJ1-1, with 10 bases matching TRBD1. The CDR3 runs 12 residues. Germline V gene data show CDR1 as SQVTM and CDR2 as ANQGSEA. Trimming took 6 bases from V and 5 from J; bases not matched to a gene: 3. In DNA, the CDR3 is TGCAGCGTGGGACAGGGGTGGACTGAAGCTTTCTTT. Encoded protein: CSVGQGWTEAFF.

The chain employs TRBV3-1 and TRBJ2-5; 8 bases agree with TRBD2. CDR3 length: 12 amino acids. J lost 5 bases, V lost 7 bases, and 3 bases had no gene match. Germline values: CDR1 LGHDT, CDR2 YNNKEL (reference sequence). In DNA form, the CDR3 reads TGTGCCAGCACGGGAGGGACGGAGACCCAGTACTTC. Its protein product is CASTGGTETQYF.

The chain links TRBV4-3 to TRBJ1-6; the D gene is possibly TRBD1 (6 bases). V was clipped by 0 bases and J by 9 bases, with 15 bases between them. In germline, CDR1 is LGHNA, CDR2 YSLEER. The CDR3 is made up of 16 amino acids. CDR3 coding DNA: TGCGCCAGCAGCCAAGATGGGCCGGGGGCGGTTTCACCCCTCCACTTT. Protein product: CASSQDGPGAVSPLHF.

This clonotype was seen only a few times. The DNA of the CDR3 is TGTGCCAGCAGCTTCGCGGGGAGCGCCTACGAGCAGTACTTC. It encodes CASSFAGSAYEQYF. The V call is TRBV7-9, the J call TRBJ2-7; TRBD2 might be the D (6 bases). Trimming left V 3 bases short and J 2 bases short, with 11 bases between. The CDR3 spans 14 residues. Germline CDR1 reads SEHNR; CDR2 reads FQNEAQ (reference sequence).

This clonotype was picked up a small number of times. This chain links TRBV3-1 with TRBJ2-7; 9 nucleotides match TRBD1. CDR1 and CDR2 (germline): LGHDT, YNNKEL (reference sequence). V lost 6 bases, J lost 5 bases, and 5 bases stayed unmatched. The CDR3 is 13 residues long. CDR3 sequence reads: CASSRQGEHEQYF. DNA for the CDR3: TGTGCCAGCAGTCGACAGGGGGAGCACGAGCAGTACTTC.

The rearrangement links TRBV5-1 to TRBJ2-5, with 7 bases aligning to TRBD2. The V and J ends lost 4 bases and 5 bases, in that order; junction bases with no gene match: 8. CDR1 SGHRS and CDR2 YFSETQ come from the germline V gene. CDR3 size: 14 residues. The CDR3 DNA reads TGCGCCAGCAGCGGTGCCGGGGAGGGGGAGACCCAGTACTTC. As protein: CASSGAGEGETQYF.

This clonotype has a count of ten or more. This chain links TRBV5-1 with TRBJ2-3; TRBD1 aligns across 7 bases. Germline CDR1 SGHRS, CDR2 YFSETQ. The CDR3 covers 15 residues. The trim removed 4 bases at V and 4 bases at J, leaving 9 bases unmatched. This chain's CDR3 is CASSPMTGNPDTQYF. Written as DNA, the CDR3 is TGCGCCAGCAGCCCGATGACAGGGAACCCAGATACGCAGTATTTT.